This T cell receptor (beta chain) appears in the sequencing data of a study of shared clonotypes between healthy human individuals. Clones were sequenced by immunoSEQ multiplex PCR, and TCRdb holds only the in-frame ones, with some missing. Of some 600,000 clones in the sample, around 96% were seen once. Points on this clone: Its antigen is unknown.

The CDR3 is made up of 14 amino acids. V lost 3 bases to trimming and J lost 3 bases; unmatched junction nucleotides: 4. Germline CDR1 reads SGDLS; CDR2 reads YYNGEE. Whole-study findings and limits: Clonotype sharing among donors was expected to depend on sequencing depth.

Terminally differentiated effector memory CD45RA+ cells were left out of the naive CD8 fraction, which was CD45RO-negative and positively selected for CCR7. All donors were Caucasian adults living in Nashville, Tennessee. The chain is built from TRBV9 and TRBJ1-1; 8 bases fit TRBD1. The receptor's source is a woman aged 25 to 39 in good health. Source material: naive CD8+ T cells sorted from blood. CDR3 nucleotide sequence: TGTGCCAGCAGCGAGGACAGGGATGACACTGAAGCTTTCTTT. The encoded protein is CASSEDRDDTEAFF.